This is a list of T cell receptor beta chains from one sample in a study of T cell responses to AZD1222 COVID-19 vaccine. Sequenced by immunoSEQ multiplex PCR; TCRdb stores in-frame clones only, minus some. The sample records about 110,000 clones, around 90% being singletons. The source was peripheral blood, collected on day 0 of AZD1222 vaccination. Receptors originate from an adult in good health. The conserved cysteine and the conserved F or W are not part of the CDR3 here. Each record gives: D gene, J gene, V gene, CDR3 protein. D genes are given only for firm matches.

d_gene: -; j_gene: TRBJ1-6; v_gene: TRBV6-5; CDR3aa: ASTMGHYNSPLH
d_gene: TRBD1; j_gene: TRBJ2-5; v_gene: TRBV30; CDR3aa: AWSRGLKWETQY
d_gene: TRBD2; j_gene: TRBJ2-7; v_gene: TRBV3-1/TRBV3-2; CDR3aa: ASSQTSGGYEQY
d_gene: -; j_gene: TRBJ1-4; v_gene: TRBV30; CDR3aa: AWSARTGEKLF
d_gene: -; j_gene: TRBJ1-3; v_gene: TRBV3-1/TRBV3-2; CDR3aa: ASSPLGDTIY
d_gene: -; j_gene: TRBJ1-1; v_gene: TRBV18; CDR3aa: ASSPPRALNTEAF
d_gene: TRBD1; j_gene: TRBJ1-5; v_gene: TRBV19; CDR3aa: ASSFRQGRSYQPQH
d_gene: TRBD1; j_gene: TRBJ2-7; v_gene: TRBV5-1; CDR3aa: ASTSGQGAFYEQY
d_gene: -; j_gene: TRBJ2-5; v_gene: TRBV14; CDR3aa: ASSQGGALGTQY
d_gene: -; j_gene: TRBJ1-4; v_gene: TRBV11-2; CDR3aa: ASSLARRTTNEKLF
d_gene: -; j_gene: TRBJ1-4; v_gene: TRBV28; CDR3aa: ASSYLTGKSEKLF
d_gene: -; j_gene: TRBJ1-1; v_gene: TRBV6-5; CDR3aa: ASRPGARNTEAF
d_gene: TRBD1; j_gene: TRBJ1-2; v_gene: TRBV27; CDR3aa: ASRTTSTGGGYT
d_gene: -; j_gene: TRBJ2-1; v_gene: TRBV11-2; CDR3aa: ASSPPTKAYNEQF
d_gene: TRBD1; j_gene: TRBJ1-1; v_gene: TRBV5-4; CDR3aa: ASSLELRGLTEAF
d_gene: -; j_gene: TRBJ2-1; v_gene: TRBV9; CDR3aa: ASSVVGRGHNEQF
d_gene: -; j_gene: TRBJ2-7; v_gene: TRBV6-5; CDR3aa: ASSPGGRPYEQY
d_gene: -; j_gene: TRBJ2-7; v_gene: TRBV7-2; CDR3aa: ASSPRRWAYEQY
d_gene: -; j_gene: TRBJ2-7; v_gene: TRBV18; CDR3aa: ASSPGGGRIPYEQY
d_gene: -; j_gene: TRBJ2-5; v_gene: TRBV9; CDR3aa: ASSVQGGRETQY
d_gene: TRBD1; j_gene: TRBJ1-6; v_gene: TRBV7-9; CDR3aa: ASSHEQGSRDSPLH
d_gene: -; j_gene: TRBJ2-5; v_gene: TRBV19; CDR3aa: ASSMINGETQY
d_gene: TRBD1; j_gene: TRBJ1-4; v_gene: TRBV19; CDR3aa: ASSIWQGGEKLF
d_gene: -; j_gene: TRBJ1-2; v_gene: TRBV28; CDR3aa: ASSFRAGYGYT
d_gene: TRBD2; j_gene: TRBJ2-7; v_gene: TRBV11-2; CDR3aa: ASSFLAGGAGTYEQY
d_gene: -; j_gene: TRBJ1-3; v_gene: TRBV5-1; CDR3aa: ASSFDTLGSGNTIY
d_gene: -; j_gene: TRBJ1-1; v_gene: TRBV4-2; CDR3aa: ASSQAHQRNTEAF
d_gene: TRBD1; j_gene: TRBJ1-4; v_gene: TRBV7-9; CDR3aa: ASIPPGQETNEKLF
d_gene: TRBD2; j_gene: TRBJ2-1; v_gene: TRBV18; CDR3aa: ASGREGYNEQF
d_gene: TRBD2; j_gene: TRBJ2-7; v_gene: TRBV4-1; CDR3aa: ASSQESRGLEYEQY
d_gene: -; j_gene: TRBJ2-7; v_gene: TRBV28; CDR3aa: ASRKAEPYEQY
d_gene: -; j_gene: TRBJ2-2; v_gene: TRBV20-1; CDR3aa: SASALGGTGELF
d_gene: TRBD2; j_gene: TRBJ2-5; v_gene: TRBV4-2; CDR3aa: ASSQEVAGGRETQY
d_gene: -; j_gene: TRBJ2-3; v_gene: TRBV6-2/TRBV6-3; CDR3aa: ASSYAVDTQY
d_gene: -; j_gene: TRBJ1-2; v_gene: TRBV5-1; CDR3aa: ASSLDTGYGYT
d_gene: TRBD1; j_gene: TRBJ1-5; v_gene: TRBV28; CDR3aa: ASSLGQADQPQH
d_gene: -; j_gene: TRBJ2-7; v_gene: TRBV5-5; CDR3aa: ASSPAPGPRSGGNRYEQY
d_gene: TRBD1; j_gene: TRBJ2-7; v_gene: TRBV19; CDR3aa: ASTATGTPYEQY
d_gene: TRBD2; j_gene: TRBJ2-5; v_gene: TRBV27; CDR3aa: ASSFRLAWETQY
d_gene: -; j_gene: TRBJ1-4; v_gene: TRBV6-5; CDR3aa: ASRPTFPANEKLF
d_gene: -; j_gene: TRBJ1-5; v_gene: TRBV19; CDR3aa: ASSILGVTGTLQPQH
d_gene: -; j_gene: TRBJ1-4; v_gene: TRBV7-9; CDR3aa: ASSESGREKLF
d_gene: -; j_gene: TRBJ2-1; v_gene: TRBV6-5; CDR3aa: ASRDRYSYNEQF
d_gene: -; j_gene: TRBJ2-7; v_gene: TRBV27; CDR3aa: ASSSTSYEQY
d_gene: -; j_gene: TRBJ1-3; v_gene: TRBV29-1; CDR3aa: SVALGVSGNTIY
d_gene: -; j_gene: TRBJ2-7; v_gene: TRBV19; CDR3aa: ASSTQNYEQY
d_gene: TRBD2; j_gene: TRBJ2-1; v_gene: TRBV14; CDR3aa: ASSPITGLAGGTYNEQF
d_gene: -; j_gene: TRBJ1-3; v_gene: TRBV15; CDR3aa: ATSKAANTIY
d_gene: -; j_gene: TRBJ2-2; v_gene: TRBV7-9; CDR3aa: ASSFEGNTGELF
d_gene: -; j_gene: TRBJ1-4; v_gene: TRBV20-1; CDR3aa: SAKGGEKLF
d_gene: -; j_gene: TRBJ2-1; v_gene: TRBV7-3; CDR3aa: ASSLGRGGDEQF
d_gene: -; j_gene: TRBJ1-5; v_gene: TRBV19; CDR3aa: ASTRTVNQPQH
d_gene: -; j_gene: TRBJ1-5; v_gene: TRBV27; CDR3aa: ASSLSGQAAVPQH
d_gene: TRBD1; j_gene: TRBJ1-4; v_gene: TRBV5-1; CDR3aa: ASSSGQGNEKLF